Described below is a single TCR beta chain sequence and its context. The sample is drawn from a study of blood T cell repertoires in COVID-19. Study overall: Samples representing acute and convalescent COVID-19 were sourced from the United States, Italy and Spain.

Those enrolled, adults aged roughly 18 to 100 years, came from fewer than 25 US areas. Clinical history as reported by participants underpinned cohort assignment. CDR1 is MGHRA and CDR2 is YSYEKL in the germline V gene. Between the trimmed V and J ends, which lost 0 bases and 4 bases, there was a span of 10 bases. This CDR3 is 14 amino acids long. In the original processing: Nucleated cell counts were estimated from reference gene primer amplification. Profiled with immunoSEQ multiplex PCR; TCRdb holds only in-frame clones, not every one. The V and J calls and clone size are taken from that table; D and trimming were inferred from the DNA. In the table there are under 350,000 clones, around 85% of which are singletons.

The chain links TRBV4-1 to TRBJ2-7; possibly TRBD2 for D (6 bases). This clonotype was sampled from a woman in her thirties or forties with acute COVID-19. Specimen: PBMCs or T cells enriched from blood (not recorded which). This chain's CDR3 is CASSQDLEGYEQYF. The CDR3 bases are TGCGCCAGCAGCCAAGATTTGGAGGGGTACGAGCAGTACTTC.